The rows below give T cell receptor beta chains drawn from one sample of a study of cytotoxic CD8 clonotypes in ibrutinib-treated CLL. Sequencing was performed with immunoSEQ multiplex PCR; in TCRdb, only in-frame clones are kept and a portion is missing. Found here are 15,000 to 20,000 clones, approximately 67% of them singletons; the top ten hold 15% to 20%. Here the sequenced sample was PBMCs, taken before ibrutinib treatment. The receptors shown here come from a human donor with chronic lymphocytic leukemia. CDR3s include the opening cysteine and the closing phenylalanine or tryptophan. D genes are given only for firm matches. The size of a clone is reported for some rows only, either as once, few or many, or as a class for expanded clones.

TGTGCCAGTAATCGCGACAGGGGTGGCGCGAACACCGGGGAGCTGTTTTTT	CASNRDRGGANTGELFF	TRBJ2-2	TRBD1	-	TRBV19
TGTGCCTGCTGGGACAGGGGTGGGACCGGGGAGCTGTTTTTT	CACWDRGGTGELFF	TRBJ2-2	TRBD1	few	TRBV30
TGTGCCAGTAGTATTGACAGGACCCCCTCCTACAATGAGCAGTTCTTC	CASSIDRTPSYNEQFF	TRBJ2-1	-	-	TRBV19
TGTGCCAGCAGCCCCCGGTGGGTTTTGTCTGGAAACACCATATATTTT	CASSPRWVLSGNTIYF	TRBJ1-3	-	-	TRBV11-3
TGCAGCGTTGCCCCGGAAGCGGACACTGAAGCTTTCTTT	CSVAPEADTEAFF	TRBJ1-1	-	few	TRBV29-1
TGTGCCAGCAGTAGGACAGGGTTCCCAGATACGCAGTATTTT	CASSRTGFPDTQYF	TRBJ2-3	TRBD1	-	TRBV28
TGTGCCAGCAGCTTAAGACTCCCAGGGCCCAATGAGCAGTTCTTC	CASSLRLPGPNEQFF	TRBJ2-1	-	-	TRBV7-3
TGTGCCAGCAGCCAAGAATTGACTTGGGACAGGGGATCCTACGAGCAGTACTTC	CASSQELTWDRGSYEQYF	TRBJ2-7	TRBD1	-	TRBV4-2
TGTGCCATCAGTAAGGGACAGACATTCTCCTACGAGCAGTACTTC	CAISKGQTFSYEQYF	TRBJ2-7	TRBD1	few	TRBV10-3
TGTGCCAGCAGTTACTACAGGGGGGGCGAGACCCAGTACTTC	CASSYYRGGETQYF	TRBJ2-5	-	-	TRBV6-6
TGTGCCAGCAGCAGGACGGTGAACACCGGGGAGCTGTTTTTT	CASSRTVNTGELFF	TRBJ2-2	-	few	TRBV9
TGCGCCAGCAGCTTGGGGACAGCCGGAACCTATAATTCACCCCTCCACTTT	CASSLGTAGTYNSPLHF	TRBJ1-6	-	few	TRBV5-1
TGTGCCAGCAGGGAGACAGGGGTCCCCGATCCTAATGAAAAACTGTTTTTT	CASRETGVPDPNEKLFF	TRBJ1-4	TRBD1	few	TRBV2
TGTGCCAGCAGCTTAGGGTGGGGGGATACGCAGTATTTT	CASSLGWGDTQYF	TRBJ2-3	-	few	TRBV7-6
TGTGCCAGCAGCTTAGTTTCGGGACAGGCCCTCTCGAACACTGAAGCTTTCTTT	CASSLVSGQALSNTEAFF	TRBJ1-1	TRBD1	-	TRBV7-2
TGCAGCGTAGTAGCGGGGTACACAGATACGCAGTATTTT	CSVVAGYTDTQYF	TRBJ2-3	TRBD2	-	TRBV29-1
TGCGCCAGAAATCTAAAGACTAGATCTGTTGGGGGAGCTGTTTTT	CARNLKTRSVGGAVF	TRBJ2-2	-	-	TRBV4-3
TGCGCCAGCAGCCAAAGGTGGTCGGGTCCTCCCATTGGCTACACCTTC	CASSQRWSGPPIGYTF	TRBJ1-2	-	-	TRBV4-3
TGTGCCAGCAGCCCTCGAGCGGGGGGAAGTTCCTACGAGCAGTACTTC	CASSPRAGGSSYEQYF	TRBJ2-7	TRBD2	-	TRBV7-2